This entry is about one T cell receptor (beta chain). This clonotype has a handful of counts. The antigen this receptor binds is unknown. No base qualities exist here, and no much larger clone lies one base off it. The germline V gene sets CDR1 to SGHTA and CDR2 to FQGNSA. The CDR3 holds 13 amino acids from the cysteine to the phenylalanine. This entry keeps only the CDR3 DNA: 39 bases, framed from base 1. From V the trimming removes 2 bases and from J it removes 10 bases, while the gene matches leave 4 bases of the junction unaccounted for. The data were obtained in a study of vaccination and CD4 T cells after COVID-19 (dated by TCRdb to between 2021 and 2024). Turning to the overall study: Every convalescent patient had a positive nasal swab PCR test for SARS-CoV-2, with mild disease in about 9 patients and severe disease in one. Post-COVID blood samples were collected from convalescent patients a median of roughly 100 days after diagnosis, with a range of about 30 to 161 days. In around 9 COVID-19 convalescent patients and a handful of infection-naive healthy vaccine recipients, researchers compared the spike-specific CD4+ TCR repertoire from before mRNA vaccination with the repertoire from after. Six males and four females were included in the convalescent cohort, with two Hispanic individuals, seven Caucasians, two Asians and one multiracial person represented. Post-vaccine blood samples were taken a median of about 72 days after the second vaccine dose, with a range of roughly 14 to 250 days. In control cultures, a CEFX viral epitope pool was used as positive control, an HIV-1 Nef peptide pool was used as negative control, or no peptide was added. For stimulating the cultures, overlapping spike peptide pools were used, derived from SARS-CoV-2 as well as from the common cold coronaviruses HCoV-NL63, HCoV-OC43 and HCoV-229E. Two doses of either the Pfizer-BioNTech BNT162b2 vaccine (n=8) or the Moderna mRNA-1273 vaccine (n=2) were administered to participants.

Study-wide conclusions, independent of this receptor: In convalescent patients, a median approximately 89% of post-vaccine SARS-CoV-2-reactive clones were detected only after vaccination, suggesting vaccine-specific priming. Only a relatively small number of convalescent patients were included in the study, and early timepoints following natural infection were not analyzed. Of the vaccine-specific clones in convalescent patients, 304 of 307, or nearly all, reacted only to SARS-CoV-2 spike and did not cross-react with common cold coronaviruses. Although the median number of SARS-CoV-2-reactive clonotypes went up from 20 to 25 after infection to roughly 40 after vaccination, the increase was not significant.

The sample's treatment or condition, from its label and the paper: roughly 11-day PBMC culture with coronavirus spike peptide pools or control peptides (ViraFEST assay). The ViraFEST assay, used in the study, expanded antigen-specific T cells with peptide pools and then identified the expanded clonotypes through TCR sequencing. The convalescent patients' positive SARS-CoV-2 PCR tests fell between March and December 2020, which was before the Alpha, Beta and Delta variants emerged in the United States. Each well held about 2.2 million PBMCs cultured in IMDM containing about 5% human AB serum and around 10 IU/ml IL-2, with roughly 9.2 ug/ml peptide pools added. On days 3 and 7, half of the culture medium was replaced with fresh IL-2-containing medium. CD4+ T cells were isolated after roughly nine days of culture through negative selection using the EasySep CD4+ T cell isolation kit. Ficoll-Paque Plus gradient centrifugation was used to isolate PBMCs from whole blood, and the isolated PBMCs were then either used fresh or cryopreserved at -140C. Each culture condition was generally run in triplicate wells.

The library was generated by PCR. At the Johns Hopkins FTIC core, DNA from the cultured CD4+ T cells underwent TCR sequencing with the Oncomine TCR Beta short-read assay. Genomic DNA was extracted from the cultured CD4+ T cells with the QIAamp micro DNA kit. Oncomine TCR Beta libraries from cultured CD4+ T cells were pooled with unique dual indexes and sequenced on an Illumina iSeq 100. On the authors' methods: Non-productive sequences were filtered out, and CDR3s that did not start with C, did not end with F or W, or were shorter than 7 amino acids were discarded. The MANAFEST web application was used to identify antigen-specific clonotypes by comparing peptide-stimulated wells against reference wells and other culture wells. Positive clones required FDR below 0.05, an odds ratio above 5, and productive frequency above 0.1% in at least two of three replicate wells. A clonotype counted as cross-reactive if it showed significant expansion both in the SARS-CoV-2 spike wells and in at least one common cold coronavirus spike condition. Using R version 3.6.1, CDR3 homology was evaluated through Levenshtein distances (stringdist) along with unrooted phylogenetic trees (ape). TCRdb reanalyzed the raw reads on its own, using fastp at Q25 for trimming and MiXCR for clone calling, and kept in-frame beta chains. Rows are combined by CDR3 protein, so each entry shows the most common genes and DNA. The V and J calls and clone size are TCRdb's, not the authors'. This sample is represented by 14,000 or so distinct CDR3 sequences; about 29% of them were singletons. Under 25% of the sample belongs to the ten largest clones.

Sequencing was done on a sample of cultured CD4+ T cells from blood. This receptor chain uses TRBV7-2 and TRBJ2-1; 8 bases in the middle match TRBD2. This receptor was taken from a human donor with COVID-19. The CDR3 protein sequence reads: CASSLSRGGEQFF. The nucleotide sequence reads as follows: TGTGCCAGCAGCTTATCTCGGGGGGGGGAGCAGTTCTTC.